The T cell receptor (beta chain) described here comes from a study of OX40 agonist ivuxolimab in advanced cancers. Study information: In this trial design, patients received ivuxolimab intravenously at 0.01 to 10 mg/kg every 2 weeks. General study findings and limits: Doses of 0.1 to 3.0 mg/kg were accompanied by clonal expansion of CD4+ and CD8+ blood T cells by week 6. Relative to CD4+ cells, CD8+ T cells on average had more expanded clones.

Germline V CDR1 and CDR2: SNHLY, FYNNEI. The CDR3 loop spans 15 amino acids. Trimming at V came to 4 bases and at J to 4 bases, leaving 9 bases not matched to a gene. Researchers took blood at baseline, on cycle 4 day 1, and on cycle 7 day 1. Generated by immunoSEQ multiplex PCR, the TCRdb table keeps only in-frame clones and is missing some. The top ten clones hold around 0.78% of a sample with approximately 88,000 clones, 70% to 90% of them seen once. About this clone: The antigen remains unidentified.

The chain carries TRBV2 and TRBJ2-5, with TRBD2 matching over 7 bases. This material consisted of CD4+ or CD8+ T cells sorted from blood, taken in a trial of the OX40 agonist ivuxolimab. The TCR comes from an adult with an advanced solid tumor such as melanoma, head and neck, liver or kidney cancer. The CDR3 nucleotides are TGTGCCAGCAGTGGTCGGACTAGTCACACAGAGACCCAGTACTTC. Translated: CASSGRTSHTETQYF.